Presented here are 18 T cell receptor beta chains from one specimen sequenced in a study of long-term antiretroviral therapy in people with HIV. Samples were assayed with immunoSEQ v3.0 at survey level. Some clones are missing from TCRdb's copy, which holds only in-frame ones; the method was immunoSEQ multiplex PCR. The sample records some 22,000 clones, 82% being singletons. The sequenced sample was unsorted PBMCs, obtained at the start of antiretroviral therapy. These receptors came from a man between 50 and 59 years old with HIV.

The chain joins TRBV6-6 to TRBJ1-1, with D unresolved. Germline V gene data show CDR1 as MNHNY and CDR2 as SVGAGI (reference sequence). Trimming took 7 bases from V and 6 from J, leaving 3 bases between them. CDR3 length: 9 residues. CDR3 in DNA: TGTGCCAGCACTCCTGAAGCTTTCTTT. It specifies CASTPEAFF.

The rearrangement joins TRBV4-3 to TRBJ2-2; no reliable D call. With 1 base removed from V and 1 base from J, the gap between germline ends came to 13 bases. The CDR3 totals 17 residues. Germline CDR1 reads LGHNA; CDR2 reads YSLEER. CDR3 nucleotide sequence: TGCGCCAGCAGCCAAGGGCCAAGACGCCAGAACACCGGGGAGCTGTTTTTT. Amino acids: CASSQGPRRQNTGELFF.

The chain has TRBV10-3 and TRBJ2-1; 7 bases agree with TRBD2. The V segment lost 10 bases and the J segment 1 base; nucleotides outside the gene matches: 7. The CDR3 runs to 14 residues. CDR1 is ENHRY and CDR2 is SYGVKD in the germline V gene. The CDR3 protein is CATTGGRSYNEQFF. CDR3 nucleotide sequence: TGTGCCACTACGGGAGGTAGGTCCTACAATGAGCAGTTCTTC.

The gene calls are TRBV6-5 and TRBJ1-1; the D is unclear. This CDR3 region has 11 residues. Trimming stripped 2 bases from V and 8 bases from J, with 6 bases between. The germline V gene has CDR1 MNHEY and CDR2 SVGAGI. CDR3 sequence reads: CASSYRQEAFF. The CDR3 DNA follows: TGTGCCAGCAGTTACCGGCAAGAAGCTTTCTTT.

The V and J genes are TRBV2 and TRBJ1-2, with D perhaps matching TRBD1 (5 bases). V was shortened by 7 bases and J by 8 bases, with 17 bases between the two germline ends. The CDR3 is 13 residues long. Per germline, CDR1 SNHLY and CDR2 FYNNEI. The CDR3 region has the DNA TGTGCCAGCATGGAGGCAGGGAGGGGAGGCTACACCTTC. This gives the protein CASMEAGRGGYTF.

V is TRBV5-6 and J is TRBJ2-3; D is uncertain. V was cut by 1 base and J by 3 bases, with 3 bases left in between. Per the germline V gene, CDR1 is SGHDT and CDR2 is YYEEEE. This CDR3 contains 12 residues. The DNA of the CDR3 is TGTGCCAGCAGCTTGCCGACAGATACGCAGTATTTT. Translating it yields CASSLPTDTQYF.

The CDR3 is CASSSSRSYGYTF. The CDR3 DNA follows: TGTGCCAGCAGCTCCAGTCGGAGCTATGGCTACACCTTC. The chain combines TRBV7-9 with TRBJ1-2; D not resolved. There are 13 residues in the CDR3. V was pared by 4 bases and J by 4 bases, with 10 bases between. Germline lookup yields CDR1 SEHNR and CDR2 FQNEAQ (reference sequence).

The rearrangement uses TRBV6-5 and TRBJ2-3; tentatively, D is TRBD1 (5 bases). Germline CDR1 and CDR2: MNHEY and SVGAGI. The CDR3 length is 15 residues. Trimming removed 6 bases at V and 4 bases at J, with 17 bases between. The CDR3 bases are TGTGCCAGCAGGTCCCCCAGGGAAGACGCAGATACGCAGTATTTT. It translates to CASRSPREDADTQYF.

This clone came up a few times. The J gene is TRBJ1-4, the V gene TRBV19, with D hard to call. This CDR3 contains 15 residues. V lost 0 bases and J 8 bases, leaving 13 bases between the germline ends. Per germline, CDR1 LNHDA and CDR2 SQIVND (reference sequence). The CDR3 region is CASSIDPGSKEKLFF. Written as DNA, the CDR3 is TGTGCCAGTAGTATAGATCCGGGGAGTAAGGAAAAACTGTTTTTT.

In this sample, this clone turned up once. The chain carries TRBV10-1 and TRBJ2-3; unclear D gene. The CDR3 totals 15 residues. From germline, CDR1 is WNHNN and CDR2 SYGVQD (reference sequence). The V and J ends lost 0 bases and 4 bases respectively, with 11 bases between them. CDR3 sequence reads: CASSESLGMADTQYF. CDR3 DNA: TGCGCCAGCAGTGAGTCATTGGGGATGGCAGATACGCAGTATTTT.

The count of this clone is one. J is TRBJ2-7 and V is TRBV27; D may be TRBD2 (5 bases). The V gene lost 5 bases and the J gene lost 4 bases, with 15 bases spanning the gap. The length of the CDR3 is 14 residues. Germline loops: CDR1 MNHEY, CDR2 SMNVEV (reference sequence). The CDR3: CASSPRLGSYEQYF. CDR3 coding DNA: TGTGCCAGCAGTCCCCGACTGGGGAGTTACGAGCAGTACTTC.

V is TRBV29-1 and J is TRBJ2-2; D call uncertain. The CDR3 has 16 residues. V gave up 5 bases and J gave up 0 bases, with 16 bases separating them. Germline loops: CDR1 SQVTM, CDR2 ANQGSEA. As DNA, the CDR3 is TGCAGCGTTAGATCAACGCGCCAGACGAACACCGGGGAGCTGTTTTTT. This encodes CSVRSTRQTNTGELFF.

This clone was detected only once. The V call is TRBV19, the J call TRBJ2-2, with TRBD2 as a possible D gene (6 bases). Per the germline V gene, CDR1 is LNHDA and CDR2 is SQIVND (reference sequence). The V end was cut by 8 bases, the J end by 6 bases, with 16 bases between. The CDR3 is made up of 14 amino acids. CDR3 bases: TGTGCCAGTGGGACTTTTTTGGTTGCCGGGGAGCTGTTTTTT. It is translated as CASGTFLVAGELFF.

V usage is TRBV2 and J usage is TRBJ2-5; the match to TRBD1 covers 8 bases. CDR1 SNHLY and CDR2 FYNNEI come from the germline V gene. V lost 4 bases and J lost 4; bases outside the gene matches: 8. This CDR3 contains 15 residues. The CDR3 DNA follows: TGTGCCAGCAGTGCTCGGACAGGGAAGTTAGAGACCCAGTACTTC. Translating it yields CASSARTGKLETQYF.

This clone was observed a few times. The chain recombines TRBV2 with TRBJ1-1; D unresolved. CDR1 SNHLY and CDR2 FYNNEI come from the germline V gene. This CDR3 contains 13 residues. The V gene lost 0 bases and the J gene lost 4 bases, with 6 bases spanning the gap. The DNA for the CDR3 is TGTGCCAGCAGTGAAGCACGGTTCACTGAAGCTTTCTTT. As protein: CASSEARFTEAFF.

This rearrangement joins TRBV5-5 to TRBJ1-2; the D gene is possibly TRBD1 (5 bases). Germline V gives CDR1 SGHKS, CDR2 YYEKEE (reference sequence). The CDR3 consists of 15 residues. The V and J ends lost 1 base and 3 bases respectively, with 13 bases between them. CDR3 sequence reads: CASSLLVIGDYGYTF. CDR3 sequence (DNA): TGTGCCAGCAGCTTGCTGGTTATAGGGGACTATGGCTACACCTTC. Drawing the rest from reference TRBV5-5 and TRBJ1-2, the complete variable domain is DAGVTQSPTHLIKTRGQQVTLRCSPISGHKSVSWYQQVLGQGPQFIFQYYEKEERGRGNFPDRFSARQFPNYSSELNVNALLLGDSALYLCASSLLVIGDYGYTFGSGTRLTVV.

The chain combines TRBV28 with TRBJ1-3; D possibly corresponds to TRBD1 (5 bases). This CDR3 has 16 amino acids. Germline V CDR1 and CDR2: MDHEN, SYDVKM. V lost 4 bases and J lost 0, with 13 bases in between. In nucleotides, the CDR3 is TGTGCCAGCAGTTCTGCTTGGGGGGGCTCTGGAAACACCATATATTTT. It encodes CASSSAWGGSGNTIYF.

The genes are TRBV4-1 and TRBJ1-2; D is unresolved. In germline, CDR1 is MGHRA, CDR2 YSYEKL. Trimming removed 2 bases from V and 0 bases from J, with 13 bases in between. This CDR3 is 16 amino acids long. The CDR3 DNA follows: TGCGCCAGCAGCCAACGTACCGGGAGCCCTAACTATGGCTACACCTTC. Its protein is CASSQRTGSPNYGYTF.